The 18 T cell receptor beta chains below come from one sample, sequenced in a study of T-cell memory formation after mild COVID-19. From the 5' RACE reads, TCRdb called clonotypes with MiXCR, one entry per CDR3 protein. The sample contains approximately 570,000 distinct CDR3 sequences, over 15% of which appear only once. Sample: PBMCs or a T cell subset sorted from them (not recorded which). The receptors were gathered from an adult woman who had mild COVID-19 (a few samples of this study predate the infection). Cell type and time point are not known.

In this sample, this clonotype turned up many times. The chain links TRBV7-7 to TRBJ2-7, with a tentative D call TRBD2 (5 bases). Germline V lookup: CDR1 SSHAT, CDR2 FNYEAQ (reference sequence). The V gene lost 5 bases and the J gene lost 5 bases, with 22 bases spanning the gap. The CDR3 runs 16 residues. CDR3 nucleotide sequence: TGTGCCAGCAGCCCGATAGGCGGGCACGCCGGGGACGAGCAGTACTTC. Translating it yields CASSPIGGHAGDEQYF.

This clonotype has just a few counts. The gene calls are TRBV4-3 and TRBJ2-3; D is undetermined. Germline CDR1 LGHNA, CDR2 YSLEER. Trimming shortened V by 1 base and J by 7 bases, and 9 bases separated the two germline ends. The CDR3 is 13 residues long. The CDR3 sequence: CASSQVPTNTQYF. CDR3 DNA sequence: TGCGCCAGCAGCCAAGTACCGACGAATACGCAGTATTTT.

On this clonotype: One end of the junction varies from germline; a read error may be responsible. V gene TRBV7-7 combines with J gene TRBJ2-2; maybe TRBD2 (6 bases). This CDR3 has 17 residues. Germline assignment: CDR1 SSHAT and CDR2 FNYEAQ (reference sequence). The CDR3 DNA sequence: TGTGCTAGCAGCTTTTTCGCGGGACGGGCGAACACCGGGGAGCTGTTTTTT. It yields the protein CASSFFAGRANTGELFF.

This clonotype was counted only a few times. This chain joins TRBV12-3 or TRBV12-4 and TRBJ2-1, with 10 bases matching TRBD2. The CDR3 runs 15 residues. V lost 4 bases to trimming and J lost 2 bases; unmatched junction nucleotides: 2. The CDR3 DNA is TGTGCCAGCAGTTCACTAGCGGGAACCTACAATGAGCAGTTCTTC. Residues: CASSSLAGTYNEQFF.

The rearrangement joins TRBV2 to TRBJ2-1, with 14 bases fitting TRBD2. The CDR3 has 21 residues. V shed 6 bases and J 10 bases; nucleotides not matched to a gene: 26. Germline V CDR1 and CDR2: SNHLY, FYNNEI. The CDR3 DNA reads TGTGCCAGCAGCGCGCCGGCGAATTCCGTGGCCTGGGGACTAGCGGGGGCCGAGCAGTTCTTC. It specifies CASSAPANSVAWGLAGAEQFF.

The sample holds many counts of this clonotype. V gene TRBV18 combines with J gene TRBJ2-2; D is undetermined. Trimming pared 1 base from V and 5 bases from J, leaving 11 bases between. Germline V CDR1 and CDR2: KGHSH, LQKENI. This CDR3 region has 15 residues. Here the CDR3 DNA reads TGTGCCAGCTCACCACTGATCGGTACTACCGGGGAGCTGTTTTTT. Amino acids: CASSPLIGTTGELFF.

The sample holds a few counts of this clonotype. The gene calls are TRBV10-3 and TRBJ1-5; 9 nucleotides align to TRBD1. The junction had 3 bases not matched to a gene; V was cut back by 3 bases and J by 3 bases. The CDR3 runs to 15 residues. Germline lookup yields CDR1 ENHRY and CDR2 SYGVKD. The CDR3 coding sequence is TGTGCCATCAGTGAAGGACAGGGGTACAATCAGCCCCAGCATTTT. As protein: CAISEGQGYNQPQHF.

This clonotype was found many times. This chain uses TRBV15 with TRBJ2-7; 9 bases agree with TRBD2. This CDR3 has 15 amino acids. Germline CDR1 reads LNHNV; CDR2 reads YYDKDF (reference sequence). V was clipped by 4 bases and J by 3 bases; unmatched bases: 7. The CDR3 loop is CATSILAGGRYEQYF. CDR3 DNA sequence: TGTGCCACCAGCATACTTGCGGGGGGGCGCTACGAGCAGTACTTC.

This clonotype was observed a few times. The gene calls are TRBV7-8 and TRBJ2-7; D call uncertain. V lost 1 base and J 6 bases, leaving 13 bases between the germline ends. There are 14 residues in the CDR3. CDR1 and CDR2 (germline): SGHVS, FQNEAQ. In nucleotides, the CDR3 is TGTGCCAGCAGCTTAGACGCCCACCTACGCGAGCAGTACTTC. Its translation is CASSLDAHLREQYF.

This clonotype was counted only a few times. The CDR3 reads CATSSPTGEAFF. The CDR3 coding sequence is TGTGCCACCAGCAGCCCGACAGGTGAAGCTTTCTTT. V is TRBV15 and J is TRBJ1-1, with D possibly matching TRBD1 (6 bases). CDR3 length: 12 residues. In germline, CDR1 is LNHNV, CDR2 YYDKDF (reference sequence). The ends were cut back, 3 bases at V and 7 bases at J, with 9 bases in the middle.

The sample holds a few counts of this clonotype. This chain links TRBV27 with TRBJ1-4, with 8 nucleotides matching TRBD1. The CDR3 extends over 16 amino acids. Per germline, CDR1 MNHEY and CDR2 SMNVEV (reference sequence). With V trimmed by 4 bases and J by 8 bases, 12 bases remained unmatched. Written as DNA, the CDR3 is TGTGCCAGCAGTTCCGTACTCGGGACAGGTGACGAAAAACTGTTTTTT. Protein product: CASSSVLGTGDEKLFF.

On this clonotype itself: An end of the junction does not agree with germline; a read error may underlie this. CDR3: CSVEDSGGFSYTEQFF. CDR3 nucleotides: TGCAGCGTTGAAGATAGCGGGGGGTTCTCCTACACTGAGCAGTTCTTC. The chain has TRBV29-1 and TRBJ2-1; 10 positions match TRBD2. The V gene's germline CDR1 is SQVTM and CDR2 ANQGSEA. The CDR3 length is 16 residues.

The chain links TRBV7-2 to TRBJ1-1; the D is unclear. Germline V lookup: CDR1 SGHTA, CDR2 FQGNSA. This CDR3 has 13 residues. V gave up 2 bases and J gave up 4 bases, with 8 bases separating them. The CDR3 DNA follows: TGTGCCAGCAGCTTAAGCTCTGGCACTGAAGCTTTCTTT. It is translated as CASSLSSGTEAFF.

This sequence joins TRBV7-9 and TRBJ1-3, with D unresolved. Germline V gene lookup returns CDR1 SEHNR and CDR2 FQNEAQ (reference sequence). The CDR3 extends over 15 amino acids. Trimming left V 4 bases short and J 0 bases short, with 10 bases between. The CDR3 nucleotides read TGTGCCAGCAGCTCCCAAGAACTCTCTGGAAACACCATATATTTT. Translated, it gives CASSSQELSGNTIYF. Together with reference TRBV7-9 and TRBJ1-3, the CDR3 gives the full variable domain: DTGVSQNPRHKITKRGQNVTFRCDPISEHNRLYWYRQTLGQGPEFLTYFQNEAQLEKSRLLSDRFSAERPKGSFSTLEIQRTEQGDSAMYLCASSSQELSGNTIYFGEGSWLTVV.

This clonotype showed up just a few times. The chain recombines TRBV3-1 with TRBJ2-3; 9 positions match TRBD2. CDR1 LGHDT and CDR2 YNNKEL come from the germline V gene (reference sequence). The CDR3 totals 14 residues. V shed 7 bases, J shed 4 bases, and the junction held 6 bases outside the gene matches. This CDR3 reads CASTGTSLPDTQYF. Here the CDR3 DNA reads TGTGCCAGCACCGGGACTAGCCTGCCAGATACGCAGTATTTT.

The rearrangement joins TRBV3-1 to TRBJ2-2; D uncertain. V was cut by 1 base and J by 7 bases, with 10 bases left in between. The CDR3 is 14 amino acids. Germline lookup yields CDR1 LGHDT and CDR2 YNNKEL (reference sequence). CDR3 DNA: TGTGCCAGCAGCCAAGGGTCGTATGGCGGGGAGCTGTTTTTT. Its protein product is CASSQGSYGGELFF. Combining the CDR3 with reference TRBV3-1 and TRBJ2-2 gives the whole variable domain DTAVSQTPKYLVTQMGNDKSIKCEQNLGHDTMYWYKQDSKKFLKIMFSYNNKELIINETVPNRFSPKSPDKAHLNLHINSLELGDSAVYFCASSQGSYGGELFFGEGSRLTVL.

This clonotype has just one count. The chain employs TRBV20-1 and TRBJ2-3; TRBD1 might be the D (5 bases). V was cut by 5 bases and J by 1 base, with 13 bases left in between. Germline lookup yields CDR1 DFQATT and CDR2 SNEGSKA (reference sequence). The CDR3 spans 14 residues. The CDR3 loop reads CSAALGLGTDTQYF. Written as DNA, the CDR3 is TGCAGTGCTGCTCTGGGGCTGGGCACAGATACGCAGTATTTT.

Only a few counts were recorded for this clonotype. V is TRBV28 and J is TRBJ2-3; D possibly matches TRBD1 or TRBD2 (6 bases each). CDR1 MDHEN and CDR2 SYDVKM come from the germline V gene. This CDR3 spans 15 amino acids. The V end was cut by 6 bases, the J end by 1 base, with 14 bases between. The CDR3 loop is CASSPPGAGTDTQYF. For the CDR3, the DNA is TGTGCCAGCAGCCCTCCGGGGGCTGGCACAGATACGCAGTATTTT.